The 32 T cell receptor beta chains in this list originate from one sample, sequenced in a study of blood T cell repertoires in COVID-19. Assay: immunoSEQ multiplex PCR; the TCRdb copy retains only in-frame clones and omits some. The sample lists approximately 250,000 clones, around four fifths seen once, with around 6.5% in the top ten. The sequenced sample was peripheral blood. These receptors were taken from a woman aged 60-75 years with active or convalescent COVID-19.

The CDR3 sequence is CASSLLDRNEQYF. CDR3 sequence (DNA): TGTGCCAGCAGTTTATTAGACAGGAACGAGCAGTACTTC. This chain uses TRBV27 with TRBJ2-7; perhaps TRBD1 as D (6 bases). The V end lost 1 base, the J end lost 5 bases, and 9 bases lay between the germline ends. CDR3 size: 13 residues. Germline values: CDR1 MNHEY, CDR2 SMNVEV (reference sequence).

V is TRBV14 and J is TRBJ2-7; TRBD1 matches 9 bases. Germline CDR1 is SGHDN and CDR2 is FVKESK. The CDR3 has 14 residues. V was clipped by 4 bases and J by 4 bases; unmatched bases: 5. CDR3 sequence (DNA): TGTGCCAGCAGCCTAGGGACAGGGACTTACGAGCAGTACGTC. As protein: CASSLGTGTYEQYV.

The chain is built from TRBV9 and TRBJ1-6, with 10 bases that match TRBD1. CDR1 is SGDLS and CDR2 is YYNGEE in the germline V gene. The CDR3 covers 15 residues. The V gene end was trimmed by 0 bases and the J gene end by 9 bases; junction bases not matched to a gene: 3. CDR3 amino acids: CASSVGGQGGSPLHF. CDR3 nucleotides: TGTGCCAGCAGCGTAGGCGGACAGGGGGGTTCACCCCTCCACTTT.

V usage is TRBV12-3 or TRBV12-4 and J usage is TRBJ1-2, with D tentatively TRBD1 (6 bases). V was shortened by 3 bases and J by 2 bases, with 7 bases between the two germline ends. The CDR3 is 13 amino acids. The CDR3 protein is CASSFQGNYGYTF. The CDR3 nucleotides are TGTGCCAGCAGTTTCCAGGGGAACTATGGCTACACCTTC.

About this clone: The junction and the germline gene differ at one end; a read error may be behind it. This chain joins TRBV7-7 and TRBJ2-3; TRBD1 matches at 7 bases. CDR3 length equals 15 residues. The germline V gene has CDR1 SSHAT and CDR2 FNYEAQ (reference sequence). The CDR3 DNA sequence: TGTGCTAGCAGCTTAAGTCCAGGGGGTTCAGATACGCAGTATTTT. Its translation is CASSLSPGGSDTQYF.

The chain has TRBV11-2 and TRBJ2-1, with 12 bases fitting TRBD2. Germline CDR1 reads SGHAT; CDR2 reads FQNNGV. The CDR3 length is 15 residues. V lost 6 bases, J lost 8 bases, and 8 bases stayed unmatched. The CDR3 DNA is TGTGCCAGCAGTCTTAGGACTAGCGGGACTTATGAGCAGTTCTTC. It translates to CASSLRTSGTYEQFF. Full variable domain (remainder filled in from reference TRBV11-2 and TRBJ2-1): EAGVAQSPRYKIIEKRQSVAFWCNPISGHATLYWYQQILGQGPKLLIQFQNNGVVDDSQLPKDRFSAERLKGVDSTLKIQPAKLEDSAVYLCASSLRTSGTYEQFFGPGTRLTVL.

The chain employs TRBV9 and TRBJ1-3, with D possibly matching TRBD1 (5 bases). V lost 5 bases to trimming and J lost 0 bases, with 12 bases between them. Looked up from germline, CDR1 is SGDLS and CDR2 is YYNGEE. The CDR3 extends over 15 amino acids. CDR3 protein: CASRRGDYSGNTIYF. The CDR3 DNA reads TGTGCCAGCAGGAGAGGGGACTACTCTGGAAACACCATATATTTT.

This clone was seen more than once but under ten times. The chain joins TRBV7-9 to TRBJ2-1; the match to TRBD2 covers 12 bases. In germline, CDR1 is SEHNR, CDR2 FQNEAQ (reference sequence). There are 18 residues in the CDR3. Germline trimming cut 3 bases from V and 1 base from J; bases unmatched to any gene: 7. The DNA for the CDR3 is TGTGCCAGCAGCTTTGAGACTAGCGGGAGATTTTCCTACAATGAGCAGTTCTTC. Translating gives CASSFETSGRFSYNEQFF.

The chain combines TRBV7-2 with TRBJ2-1, with 8 bases matching TRBD2. J gave up 7 bases and V 1 base, and 6 bases lay outside the gene matches. Germline V gene data show CDR1 as SGHTA and CDR2 as FQGNSA. The CDR3 loop spans 15 amino acids. The CDR3 sequence is CASSLEAGEGNEQFF. Here the CDR3 DNA reads TGTGCCAGCAGCTTAGAAGCGGGAGAGGGTAATGAGCAGTTCTTC.

The rearrangement uses TRBV5-4 and TRBJ2-3; D might be TRBD1 (5 bases). V was cut by 3 bases and J by 1 base, with 9 bases left in between. Germline CDR1 SGHNT, CDR2 YYREEE (reference sequence). CDR3 length: 14 residues. In nucleotides, the CDR3 is TGTGCCAGCAGCTCGAGACAGCGCACAGATACGCAGTATTTT. Its protein is CASSSRQRTDTQYF. The complete variable domain, with remaining parts taken from reference TRBV5-4 and TRBJ2-3, reads ETGVTQSPTHLIKTRGQQVTLRCSSQSGHNTVSWYQQALGQGPQFIFQYYREEENGRGNFPPRFSGLQFPNYSSELNVNALELDDSALYLCASSSRQRTDTQYFGPGTRLTVL.

This clone was found once. V usage is TRBV3-1 (or the pseudogene TRBV3-2) and J usage is TRBJ1-2; TRBD1 matches at 8 bases. The germline V gene encodes CDR1 LGHDT and CDR2 YNNKEL (reference sequence). Trimming at V came to 8 bases and at J to 6 bases, leaving 5 bases not matched to a gene. This CDR3 is 12 amino acids long. Here the CDR3 reads CASEGQGDGYTF. CDR3 DNA: TGTGCCAGCGAAGGACAGGGTGATGGCTACACCTTC.

This clone was counted between two and nine times. The chain is built from TRBV7-3 and TRBJ2-4; 10 positions match TRBD2. CDR3 length equals 17 residues. After removal of 2 bases from V and 8 bases from J, the junction contained 12 bases not matched to a gene. CDR1 SGHTA and CDR2 FQGTGA come from the germline V gene. The CDR3 region is CASSLGVAGGFGDIQYF. The CDR3 DNA sequence: TGTGCCAGCAGCTTAGGGGTAGCGGGAGGCTTTGGTGACATTCAGTACTTC.

The rearrangement links TRBV5-6 to TRBJ2-3; 7 bases map to TRBD2. The length of the CDR3 is 14 residues. Germline V lookup: CDR1 SGHDT, CDR2 YYEEEE. V gave up 4 bases and J gave up 9 bases; unmatched junction bases: 11. The DNA of the CDR3 is TGTGCCAGCAGCCCCGAGACCGGGGAGGGAACGCAGTATTTT. The encoded protein is CASSPETGEGTQYF.

This chain connects TRBV24-1 to TRBJ2-2, with D perhaps matching TRBD1 (5 bases). Trimming left V 5 bases short and J 1 base short, with 10 bases between. This CDR3 region has 15 residues. Germline CDR1 is KGHDR and CDR2 is SFDVKD. CDR3 nucleotide sequence: TGTGCCACCAGTGCATTTACAGGGAACACCGGGGAGCTGTTTTTT. Protein: CATSAFTGNTGELFF.

This clone occurred a few times. The chain has TRBV6-4 and TRBJ2-1; 11 nucleotides line up with TRBD2. This CDR3 spans 12 amino acids. Trimming took 8 bases from V and 14 from J; bases not matched to a gene: 8. Germline CDR1 and CDR2: MRHNA and SNTAGT. CDR3 region: CASETSGGRKFF. CDR3 coding DNA: TGTGCCAGCGAAACTAGCGGGGGAAGGAAGTTCTTC.

This clone is a singleton in its sample. The chain links TRBV14 to TRBJ1-1; D is uncertain. Germline-derived CDR1 and CDR2 are SGHDN and FVKESK. Trimming left V 0 bases short and J 5 bases short, with 13 bases between. This CDR3 contains 15 residues. This chain's CDR3 is CASSQDGRVGTEAFF. CDR3 in DNA: TGTGCCAGCAGCCAAGATGGGAGGGTTGGGACTGAAGCTTTCTTT.

V usage is TRBV6-5 and J usage is TRBJ2-7, with D unresolved. V was pared by 5 bases and J by 7 bases, with 21 bases between. This CDR3 region has 15 residues. Germline V gene lookup returns CDR1 MNHEY and CDR2 SVGAGI. CDR3 in amino acids: CASSTSRFRSREQYV. The CDR3 region has the DNA TGTGCCAGCAGTACCTCCCGTTTCCGGAGTAGGGAGCAGTACGTC.

A single count supports this clone. The chain couples TRBV3-1 (or the pseudogene TRBV3-2) to TRBJ1-1; a possible D gene is TRBD1 (5 bases). Trimming took 7 bases from V and 3 from J, leaving 15 bases between them. The V gene's germline CDR1 is LGHDT and CDR2 YNNKEL (reference sequence). There are 14 residues in the CDR3. This CDR3 reads CASTPQGRYTEAFF. Written as DNA, the CDR3 is TGTGCCAGCACCCCGCAGGGTAGGTACACTGAAGCTTTCTTT.

The J gene is TRBJ1-5, the V gene TRBV21-1. TRBV21-1 is a pseudogene locus. The CDR3 has 13 residues. The chain's CDR3 is CASKSASGQPQHF. DNA of the CDR3: TGTGCCAGCAAAAGCGCCAGCGGCCAGCCCCAGCATTTT.

The rearrangement links TRBV11-3 to TRBJ2-2, with a possible D match to TRBD1 (6 bases). The germline V gene encodes CDR1 SGHNT and CDR2 YENEEA. The CDR3 is made up of 15 amino acids. Between the trimmed V and J ends, which lost 2 bases and 4 bases, there was a span of 11 bases. CDR3 loop: CASSLSRGSTGELFF. CDR3 bases: TGTGCCAGCAGCTTAAGCAGGGGTTCCACCGGGGAGCTGTTTTTT.

The V gene is TRBV19, the J gene TRBJ2-7; the D gene is possibly TRBD2 (5 bases). Germline assignment: CDR1 LNHDA and CDR2 SQIVND (reference sequence). Trimming left V 1 base short and J 6 bases short, with 7 bases between. This CDR3 contains 12 residues. In nucleotides, the CDR3 is TGTGCCAGTAGTATAGGGAGGAGCGAGCAGTACTTC. Encoded protein: CASSIGRSEQYF. Full variable domain (missing parts from reference TRBV19 and TRBJ2-7): DGGITQSPKYLFRKEGQNVTLSCEQNLNHDAMYWYRQDPGQGLRLIYYSQIVNDFQKGDIAEGYSVSREKKESFPLTVTSAQKNPTAFYLCASSIGRSEQYFGPGTRLTVT.

This chain connects TRBV4-2 to TRBJ2-1, with 15 nucleotides matching TRBD2. Germline loops: CDR1 LGHNA, CDR2 YNFKEQ. This CDR3 is 19 amino acids long. The ends lost 1 base at V and 7 bases at J; junction bases unmatched: 11. The CDR3 loop is CASSQAAGLAGGLRNEQFF. The CDR3 DNA follows: TGTGCCAGCAGCCAAGCGGCGGGACTAGCGGGAGGCTTGAGGAATGAGCAGTTCTTC.

The table lists this clone with a few counts. The chain joins TRBV5-4 to TRBJ1-4; tentatively, D is TRBD1 (6 bases). The length of the CDR3 is 14 residues. CDR1 and CDR2 (germline): SGHNT, YYREEE (reference sequence). Trimming cost V 0 bases and J 4 bases, with 7 bases left between them. CDR3 DNA: TGTGCCAGCAGCTTGGACAGGGATAATGAAAAACTGTTTTTT. This gives the protein CASSLDRDNEKLFF.

CDR3 protein: CASSGQETQYF. CDR3 coding DNA: TGTGCCAGCAGCGGGCAAGAGACCCAGTACTTC. The gene calls are TRBV28 and TRBJ2-5; D unclear. The germline V and J ends were trimmed by 6 bases and 2 bases, with 4 bases remaining between them. The CDR3 sequence is 11 residues long. CDR1 and CDR2 from the germline V gene are MDHEN and SYDVKM.

This chain uses TRBV4-1 with TRBJ2-3; 12 bases match TRBD2. Trimming cost V 4 bases and J 5 bases; bases outside gene matches: 10. CDR1 is MGHRA and CDR2 is YSYEKL in the germline V gene. The CDR3 totals 17 residues. CDR3 bases: TGCGCCAGCAGCCCAACTCTAGCGGGAGGGCTGAAAGATACGCAGTATTTT. Translated, it gives CASSPTLAGGLKDTQYF.

This clone was detected only once. The V gene is TRBV7-8, the J gene TRBJ2-3; 7 positions agree with TRBD2. After removal of 5 bases from V and 9 bases from J, the junction contained 14 bases not matched to a gene. Germline values: CDR1 SGHVS, CDR2 FQNEAQ. CDR3 length: 15 residues. The CDR3 bases are TGTGCCAGCAGCCGAGGGGCGGGAGCACCCCGGACGCAGTATTTT. It codes for CASSRGAGAPRTQYF.

The V call is TRBV16, the J call TRBJ1-3; no firm D call. The length of the CDR3 is 16 residues. CDR1 KGHSY and CDR2 FQNENV come from the germline V gene. Trimming removed 2 bases at V and 0 bases at J, with 11 bases between. In DNA form, the CDR3 reads TGTGCCAGCAGCCAAGAGCGGCCGAGCTCTGGAAACACCATATATTTT. This sequence encodes CASSQERPSSGNTIYF.

The chain links TRBV18 to TRBJ2-7; D is perhaps TRBD1 (6 bases). Germline CDR1 reads KGHSH; CDR2 reads LQKENI. This CDR3 contains 16 residues. Trimming left V 3 bases short and J 4 bases short, with 19 bases between. CDR3: CASSPMDRSGTYEQYF. The CDR3 bases are TGTGCCAGCTCACCGATGGACAGATCCGGGACGTACGAGCAGTACTTC.

This clone showed up many times. This chain links TRBV19 with TRBJ2-5; 8 positions agree with TRBD2. Unmatched junction bases numbered 14, after V lost 3 bases and J lost 5 bases. Germline CDR1 is LNHDA and CDR2 is SQIVND (reference sequence). The CDR3 covers 17 residues. The CDR3 here is CASSIKGSGATWETQYF. The CDR3 DNA follows: TGTGCCAGTAGTATTAAGGGTAGCGGGGCCACCTGGGAGACCCAGTACTTC. The full variable domain, completed using reference TRBV19 and TRBJ2-5, is DGGITQSPKYLFRKEGQNVTLSCEQNLNHDAMYWYRQDPGQGLRLIYYSQIVNDFQKGDIAEGYSVSREKKESFPLTVTSAQKNPTAFYLCASSIKGSGATWETQYFGPGTRLLVL.

This chain joins TRBV15 and TRBJ1-2; 7 bases line up with TRBD1. Germline CDR1 LNHNV, CDR2 YYDKDF (reference sequence). The V segment lost 3 bases and the J segment 5 bases; nucleotides outside the gene matches: 6. This CDR3 is built from 14 residues. The CDR3 DNA reads TGTGCCACCAGCAGTCGACAGGGCCCTTATGGCTACACCTTC. Translation gives CATSSRQGPYGYTF.

The chain recombines TRBV5-1 with TRBJ1-1; D remains ambiguous. The CDR3 is made up of 15 amino acids. The ends were cut back, 0 bases at V and 1 base at J, with 10 bases in the middle. Germline CDR1 reads SGHRS; CDR2 reads YFSETQ. CDR3 nucleotides: TGCGCCAGCAGCTTGGCCATCTTCGGGAACACTGAAGCTTTCTTT. Translated, it gives CASSLAIFGNTEAFF.

V is TRBV6-2 or TRBV6-3 and J is TRBJ1-1, with D possibly TRBD1 on 6 matching bases. CDR3 length equals 14 residues. Trimming shortened V by 4 bases and J by 2 bases, and 11 bases separated the two germline ends. Germline V CDR1 and CDR2: MNHEY, SVGEGT. CDR3: CASSSDRSNTEAFF. The CDR3 region has the DNA TGTGCCAGCAGTTCGGACAGATCAAACACTGAAGCTTTCTTT.